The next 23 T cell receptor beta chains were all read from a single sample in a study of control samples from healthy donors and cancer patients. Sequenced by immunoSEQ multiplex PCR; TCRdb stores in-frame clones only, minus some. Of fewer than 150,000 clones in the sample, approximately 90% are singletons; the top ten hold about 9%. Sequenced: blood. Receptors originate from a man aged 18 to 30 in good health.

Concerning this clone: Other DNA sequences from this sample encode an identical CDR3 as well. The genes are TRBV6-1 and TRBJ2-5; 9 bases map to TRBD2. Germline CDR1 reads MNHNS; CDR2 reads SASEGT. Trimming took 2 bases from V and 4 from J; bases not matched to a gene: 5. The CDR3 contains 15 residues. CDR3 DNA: TGTGCCAGCAGTGAACTCGCGGGGGGGCCAGAGACCCAGTACTTC. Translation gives CASSELAGGPETQYF.

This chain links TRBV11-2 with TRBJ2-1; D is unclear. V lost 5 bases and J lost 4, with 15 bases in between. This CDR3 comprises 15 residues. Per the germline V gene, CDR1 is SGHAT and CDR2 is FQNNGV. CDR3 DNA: TGTGCCAGCAGCCCAACGGTTATGGGATACAATGAGCAGTTCTTC. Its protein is CASSPTVMGYNEQFF.

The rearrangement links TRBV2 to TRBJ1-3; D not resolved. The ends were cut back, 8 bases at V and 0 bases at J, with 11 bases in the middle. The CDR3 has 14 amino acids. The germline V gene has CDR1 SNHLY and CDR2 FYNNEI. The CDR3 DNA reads TGTGCCAGCGAAGGGCTACACTCTGGAAACACCATATATTTT. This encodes CASEGLHSGNTIYF.

CDR3 sequence reads: CASSYGRQETQYF. The CDR3 region has the DNA TGTGCCAGCAGTTACGGGCGACAAGAGACCCAGTACTTC. The chain combines TRBV6-6 with TRBJ2-5; D ambiguous. V was shortened by 2 bases and J by 2 bases, with 6 bases between the two germline ends. Germline V gene data show CDR1 as MNHNY and CDR2 as SVGAGI (reference sequence). The CDR3 contains 13 residues.

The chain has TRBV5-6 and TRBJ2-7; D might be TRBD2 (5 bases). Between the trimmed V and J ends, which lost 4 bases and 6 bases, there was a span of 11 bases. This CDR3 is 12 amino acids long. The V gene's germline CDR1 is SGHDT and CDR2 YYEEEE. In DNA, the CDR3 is TGTGCCAGCAGCGGAGGACCAGGCGAGCAGTACTTC. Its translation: CASSGGPGEQYF.

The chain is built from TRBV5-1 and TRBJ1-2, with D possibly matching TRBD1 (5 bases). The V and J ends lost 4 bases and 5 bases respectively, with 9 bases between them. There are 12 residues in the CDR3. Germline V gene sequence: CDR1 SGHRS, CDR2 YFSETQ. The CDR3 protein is CASSQDRYGYTF. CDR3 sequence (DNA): TGCGCCAGCAGCCAAGACAGATATGGCTACACCTTC. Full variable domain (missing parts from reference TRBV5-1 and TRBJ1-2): KAGVTQTPRYLIKTRGQQVTLSCSPISGHRSVSWYQQTPGQGLQFLFEYFSETQRNKGNFPGRFSGRQFSNSRSEMNVSTLELGDSALYLCASSQDRYGYTFGSGTRLTVV.

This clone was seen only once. The CDR3, as DNA: TGTGCCAGCAGCCGACGGGACATCTACTCTGGGGCCAACGTCCTGACTTTC. Translating it yields CASSRRDIYSGANVLTF. The chain employs TRBV3-1 (or the pseudogene TRBV3-2) and TRBJ2-6; D might be TRBD1 (6 bases). Germline V gives CDR1 LGHDT, CDR2 YNNKEL (reference sequence). The CDR3 sequence is 17 residues long. Trimming left V 4 bases short and J 0 bases short, with 13 bases between.

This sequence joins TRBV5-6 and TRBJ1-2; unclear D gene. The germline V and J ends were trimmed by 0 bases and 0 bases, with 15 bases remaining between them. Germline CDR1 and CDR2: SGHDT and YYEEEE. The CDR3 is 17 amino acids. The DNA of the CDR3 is TGTGCCAGCAGCTTGGGTGGTAACCCACTATCTAACTATGGCTACACCTTC. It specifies CASSLGGNPLSNYGYTF.

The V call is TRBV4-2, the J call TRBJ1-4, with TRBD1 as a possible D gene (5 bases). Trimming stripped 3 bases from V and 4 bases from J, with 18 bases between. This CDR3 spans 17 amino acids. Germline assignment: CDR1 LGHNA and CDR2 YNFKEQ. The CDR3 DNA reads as TGTGCCAGCAGCCAGCTCCCGGGCGGGACGGATAATGAAAAACTGTTTTTT. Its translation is CASSQLPGGTDNEKLFF.

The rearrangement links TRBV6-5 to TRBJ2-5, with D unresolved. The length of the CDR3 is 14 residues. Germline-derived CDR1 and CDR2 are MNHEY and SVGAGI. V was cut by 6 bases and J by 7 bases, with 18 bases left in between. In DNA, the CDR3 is TGTGCCAGCAGCTCCCTGTTATCCGGATCGACCCAGTACTTC. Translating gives CASSSLLSGSTQYF.

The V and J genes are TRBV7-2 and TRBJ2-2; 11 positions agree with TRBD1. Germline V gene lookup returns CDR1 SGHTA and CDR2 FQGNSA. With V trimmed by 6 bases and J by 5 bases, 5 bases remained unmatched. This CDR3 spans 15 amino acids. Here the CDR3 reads CASSSDRGRTGELFF. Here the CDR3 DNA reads TGTGCCAGCAGTTCGGACAGGGGGCGGACCGGGGAGCTGTTTTTT.

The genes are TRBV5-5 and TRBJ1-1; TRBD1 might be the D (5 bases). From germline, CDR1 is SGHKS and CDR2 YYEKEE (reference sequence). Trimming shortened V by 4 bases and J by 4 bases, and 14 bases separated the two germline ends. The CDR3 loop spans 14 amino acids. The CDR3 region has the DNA TGTGCCAGCAGCCGAGATGGACATACCACTGAAGCTTTCTTT. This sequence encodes CASSRDGHTTEAFF.

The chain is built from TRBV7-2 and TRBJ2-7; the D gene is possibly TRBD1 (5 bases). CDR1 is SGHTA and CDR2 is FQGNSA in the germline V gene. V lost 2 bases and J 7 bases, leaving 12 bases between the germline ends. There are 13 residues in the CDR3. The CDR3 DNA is TGTGCCAGCAGCTTATACAGGTCAAGGGAGCAGTACTTC. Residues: CASSLYRSREQYF. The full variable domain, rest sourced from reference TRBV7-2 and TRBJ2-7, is GAGVSQSPSNKVTEKGKDVELRCDPISGHTALYWYRQSLGQGLEFLIYFQGNSAPDKSGLPSDRFSAERTGGSVSTLTIQRTQQEDSAVYLCASSLYRSREQYFGPGTRLTVT.

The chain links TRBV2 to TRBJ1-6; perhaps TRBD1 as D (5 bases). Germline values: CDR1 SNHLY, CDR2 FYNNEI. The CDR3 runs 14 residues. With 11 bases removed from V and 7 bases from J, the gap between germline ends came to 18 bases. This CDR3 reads CASRHGANNSPLHF. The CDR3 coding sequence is TGTGCCTCCCGACATGGGGCCAACAATTCACCCCTCCACTTT.

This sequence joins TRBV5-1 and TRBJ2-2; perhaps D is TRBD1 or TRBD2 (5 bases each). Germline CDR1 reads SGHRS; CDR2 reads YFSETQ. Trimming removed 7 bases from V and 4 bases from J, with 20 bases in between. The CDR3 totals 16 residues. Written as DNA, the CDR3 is TGCGCCAGCCGACTTGAGTGGGGGTCGCTCACCGGGGAGCTGTTTTTT. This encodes CASRLEWGSLTGELFF.

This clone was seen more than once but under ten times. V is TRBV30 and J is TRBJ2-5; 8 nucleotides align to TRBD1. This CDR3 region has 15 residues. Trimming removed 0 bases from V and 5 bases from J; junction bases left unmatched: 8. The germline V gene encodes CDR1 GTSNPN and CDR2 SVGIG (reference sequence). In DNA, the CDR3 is TGTGCCTGGAGTGTCGATCAGGGGGCCTGGGAGACCCAGTACTTC. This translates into CAWSVDQGAWETQYF.

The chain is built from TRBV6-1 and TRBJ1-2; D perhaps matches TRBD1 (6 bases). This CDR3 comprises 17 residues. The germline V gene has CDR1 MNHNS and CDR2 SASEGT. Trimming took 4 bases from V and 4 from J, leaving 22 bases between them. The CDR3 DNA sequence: TGTGCCAGCAGTGTGACCGGAACAGGGCGGGGTGGCTATGGCTACACCTTC. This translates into CASSVTGTGRGGYGYTF.

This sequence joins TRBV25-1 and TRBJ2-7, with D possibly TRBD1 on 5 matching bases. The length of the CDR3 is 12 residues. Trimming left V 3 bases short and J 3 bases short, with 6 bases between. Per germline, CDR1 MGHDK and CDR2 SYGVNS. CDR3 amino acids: CASSDQGYEQYF. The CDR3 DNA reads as TGTGCCAGCAGTGACCAGGGCTACGAGCAGTACTTC.

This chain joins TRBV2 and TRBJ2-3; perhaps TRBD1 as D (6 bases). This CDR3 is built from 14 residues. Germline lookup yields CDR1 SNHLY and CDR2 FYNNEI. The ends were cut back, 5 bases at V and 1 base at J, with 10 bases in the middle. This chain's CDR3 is CASSRAGGTDTQYF. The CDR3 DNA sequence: TGTGCCAGCAGTCGCGCAGGGGGCACAGATACGCAGTATTTT.

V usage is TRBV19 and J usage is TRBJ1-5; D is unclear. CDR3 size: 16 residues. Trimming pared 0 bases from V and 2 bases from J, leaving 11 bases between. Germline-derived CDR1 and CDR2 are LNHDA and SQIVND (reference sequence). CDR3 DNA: TGTGCCAGTAGTATAGATCCGGGTCGGGGCAATCAGCCCCAGCATTTT. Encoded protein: CASSIDPGRGNQPQHF.

This CDR3 reads CASSLGFGQKAFF. CDR3 nucleotides: TGTGCCAGCAGCTTAGGTTTTGGGCAGAAAGCTTTCTTT. The chain combines TRBV5-6 with TRBJ1-1; D is unresolved. Trimming took 2 bases from V and 9 from J, leaving 14 bases between them. The CDR3 extends over 13 amino acids. Germline V gene sequence: CDR1 SGHDT, CDR2 YYEEEE.

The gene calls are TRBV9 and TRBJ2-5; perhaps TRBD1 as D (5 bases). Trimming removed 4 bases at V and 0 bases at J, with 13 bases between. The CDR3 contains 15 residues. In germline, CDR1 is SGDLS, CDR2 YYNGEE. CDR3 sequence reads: CASSTQTAYQETQYF. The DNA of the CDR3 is TGTGCCAGCAGCACCCAGACAGCCTACCAAGAGACCCAGTACTTC.

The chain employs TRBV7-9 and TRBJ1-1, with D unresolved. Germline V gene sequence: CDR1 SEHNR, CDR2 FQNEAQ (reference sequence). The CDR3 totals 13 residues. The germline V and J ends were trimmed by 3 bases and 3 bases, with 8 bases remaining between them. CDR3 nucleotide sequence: TGTGCCAGCAGCTTTACTGAGGACACTGAAGCTTTCTTT. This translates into CASSFTEDTEAFF.